Described below is a single T cell receptor beta chain sequence and its context. Looked up from germline, CDR1 is MGHRA and CDR2 is YSYEKL. The CDR3 is 15 residues long. Trimming pared 5 bases from V and 3 bases from J, leaving 14 bases between. These data come from a study of shared clonotypes between healthy human individuals. TCRdb's copy holds only in-frame clones and misses some; the assay was immunoSEQ multiplex PCR. The profile shows 2 million to 2.5 million clones, just under 95% of them singletons. Positively selected for CCR7, the CD45RO-negative cells used as naive CD8 cells excluded terminally differentiated effector memory CD45RA+ cells.

The rearrangement joins TRBV4-1 to TRBJ1-5; the D gene is possibly TRBD1 (5 bases). This receptor was identified in a man between 18 and 29 years old in good health. Specimen: naive CD8+ T cells sorted from blood. DNA for the CDR3: TGCGCCAGCAGCGACCGTGGGGGTCCCAATCAGCCCCAGCATTTT. Translating gives CASSDRGGPNQPQHF.